One sample yielded the 12 T cell receptor beta chains listed below, sequenced in a study of T cells in tuberculosis. Profiled with immunoSEQ multiplex PCR; TCRdb holds only in-frame clones, not every one. Of approximately 30,000 clones in the sample, approximately 90% are singletons; the top ten hold 7.7%. Sequenced material: PBMCs. The origin of the receptors is a donor under 30 with latent tuberculosis or without tuberculosis infection. Some clones in this sample may be carry-over from other donors' samples.

This chain uses TRBV7-9 with TRBJ1-5; 7 bases align to TRBD1. The CDR3 extends over 13 amino acids. The junction had 3 bases not matched to a gene; V was cut back by 10 bases and J by 0 bases. Germline V gives CDR1 SEHNR, CDR2 FQNEAQ (reference sequence). In DNA, the CDR3 is TGTGCCACCTCAGGGGGTAGCAATCAGCCCCAGCATTTT. Its translation: CATSGGSNQPQHF.

This chain uses TRBV28 with TRBJ1-5; D unclear. The V gene lost 2 bases and the J gene lost 0 bases, with 20 bases spanning the gap. The CDR3 length is 19 residues. Germline lookup yields CDR1 MDHEN and CDR2 SYDVKM. The CDR3 reads CASSLATLWAVYSNQPQHF. CDR3 DNA sequence: TGTGCCAGCAGTTTAGCTACTTTGTGGGCAGTTTATAGCAATCAGCCCCAGCATTTT.

The genes are TRBV28 and TRBJ2-7, with 10 positions matching TRBD2. The CDR3 runs 18 residues. The V segment lost 3 bases and the J segment 0 bases; nucleotides outside the gene matches: 11. CDR1 and CDR2 from the germline V gene are MDHEN and SYDVKM. The CDR3 region has the DNA TGTGCCAGCAGTTTCTTCATCGGACTAGCGGAGAGCTCCTACGAGCAGTACTTC. Translation gives CASSFFIGLAESSYEQYF.

This chain joins TRBV30 and TRBJ1-5; no clear D gene. Germline CDR1 is GTSNPN and CDR2 is SVGIG (reference sequence). The CDR3 has 15 amino acids. Trimming removed 2 bases at V and 6 bases at J, with 17 bases between. The CDR3 here is CAWSQDGNPGQPQHF. The CDR3 DNA follows: TGTGCCTGGAGTCAGGACGGGAACCCGGGTCAGCCCCAGCATTTT.

V gene TRBV7-9 combines with J gene TRBJ2-7; D is unclear. The CDR3 covers 12 residues. V was clipped by 5 bases and J by 7 bases, with 12 bases between them. The germline CDR1 and CDR2 sequences are SEHNR and FQNEAQ (reference sequence). The CDR3 DNA is TGTGCCAGCAGCCGAAGTGACGGGGAGCAGTACTTC. Protein: CASSRSDGEQYF.

This rearrangement joins TRBV13 to TRBJ1-1; D possibly corresponds to TRBD1 (5 bases). Trimming cost V 5 bases and J 5 bases, with 18 bases left between them. The CDR3 consists of 15 residues. Looked up from germline, CDR1 is PRHDT and CDR2 is FYEKMQ (reference sequence). CDR3 protein: CASSLSGGYGTEAFF. The CDR3 nucleotides are TGTGCCAGCAGCCTCTCCGGGGGTTATGGTACTGAAGCTTTCTTT.

This clone was seen once. CDR3 nucleotides: TGTGCCAGTAGTCTGGGGGCCGTCCTGACTTTC. It encodes CASSLGAVLTF. The chain recombines TRBV19 with TRBJ2-6; tentative D call: TRBD1 (6 bases). CDR3 size: 11 residues. Germline V lookup: CDR1 LNHDA, CDR2 SQIVND (reference sequence). Between the trimmed V and J ends, which lost 5 bases and 12 bases, there was a span of 8 bases. The variable domain in full, with the rest retrieved from reference TRBV19 and TRBJ2-6, is DGGITQSPKYLFRKEGQNVTLSCEQNLNHDAMYWYRQDPGQGLRLIYYSQIVNDFQKGDIAEGYSVSREKKESFPLTVTSAQKNPTAFYLCASSLGAVLTFGAGSRLTVL.

The chain employs TRBV15 and TRBJ1-2, with 7 positions matching TRBD1. This CDR3 comprises 15 residues. Germline-derived CDR1 and CDR2 are LNHNV and YYDKDF (reference sequence). Losses at the gene ends were 2 bases for V and 8 bases for J; bases not matched to a gene: 11. The CDR3 spells CATSRPSGGSGGYTF. The CDR3 bases are TGTGCCACCAGCAGACCCTCAGGGGGGTCCGGGGGCTACACCTTC.

The V call is TRBV27, the J call TRBJ1-4; 7 nucleotides match TRBD1. The CDR3 sequence is 16 residues long. The trim removed 4 bases at V and 1 base at J, leaving 6 bases unmatched. Germline-derived CDR1 and CDR2 are MNHEY and SMNVEV (reference sequence). CDR3 residues: CASSSNRDRTNEKLFF. CDR3 sequence (DNA): TGTGCCAGCAGTTCCAATAGGGACAGAACTAATGAAAAACTGTTTTTT.

The chain couples TRBV11-2 to TRBJ2-7, with D possibly matching TRBD1 (5 bases). The CDR3 is 16 residues long. CDR1 and CDR2 from the germline V gene are SGHAT and FQNNGV. The V end was cut by 5 bases, the J end by 3 bases, with 20 bases between. The CDR3 DNA follows: TGTGCCAGCAGCCCTATCCGCAGGGCTAGTATCTACGAGCAGTACTTC. As protein: CASSPIRRASIYEQYF. Complete variable domain (other parts from reference TRBV11-2 and TRBJ2-7): EAGVAQSPRYKIIEKRQSVAFWCNPISGHATLYWYQQILGQGPKLLIQFQNNGVVDDSQLPKDRFSAERLKGVDSTLKIQPAKLEDSAVYLCASSPIRRASIYEQYFGPGTRLTVT.

J is TRBJ2-2 and V is TRBV10-1, with D possibly matching TRBD1 (5 bases). Looked up from germline, CDR1 is WNHNN and CDR2 is SYGVQD (reference sequence). This CDR3 is built from 14 residues. With 7 bases removed from V and 5 bases from J, the gap between germline ends came to 14 bases. Here the CDR3 DNA reads TGCGCCAGCAAGCAGGGATCAGGGACCGGGGAGCTGTTTTTT. This encodes CASKQGSGTGELFF.

The rearrangement joins TRBV2 to TRBJ1-3; 11 positions agree with TRBD1. J lost 4 bases, V lost 8 bases, and 10 bases had no gene match. Germline CDR1 is SNHLY and CDR2 is FYNNEI. This CDR3 is built from 16 residues. The CDR3 reads CASGTGGSVGGNTIYF. For the CDR3, the DNA is TGTGCCAGCGGGACAGGGGGTTCGGTGGGCGGAAACACCATATATTTT.